A selection of T cell receptor beta chains follows, all from one sample in a study of blood T cells in healthy people across ages. Using its own MiXCR run on the 5' RACE reads, TCRdb lists one record per CDR3 protein. The sample lists about 620,000 distinct CDR3 sequences; under 25% were seen once. Sequencing input: blood. The receptors here all came from a man between 70 and 80 years old in good health. Each CDR3 is given with its conserved first and last residue. Each record gives: CDR3 protein, CDR3 DNA, D gene, clone size, J gene, V gene. D genes are given only for firm matches. The size of a clone is reported for some rows only, either as once, few or many, or as a class for expanded clones.

CASSPSTAEHEQFF TGTGCCAGCAGTCCATCGACCGCGGAACACGAGCAGTTCTTC NA NA TRBJ2-1 TRBV27
CASSLDGPGEKLFF TGTGCCAGCAGCTTAGACGGCCCTGGCGAAAAACTGTTTTTT NA many TRBJ1-4 TRBV7-9
CASSSYTASTDTQYF TGTGCCAGCAGCTCCTACACCGCTAGCACAGATACGCAGTATTTT NA few TRBJ2-3 TRBV7-9
CSAGQGLMNTEAFF TGCAGCGCAGGACAGGGACTCATGAACACTGAAGCTTTCTTT TRBD1 NA TRBJ1-1 TRBV29-1
CASRRGTGSMNTEAFF TGTGCCAGCAGGCGTGGGACAGGATCTATGAACACTGAAGCTTTCTTT TRBD1 NA TRBJ1-1 TRBV6-5
CASSLAWTGASGPGNEQYF TGCGCCAGCAGCTTGGCTTGGACAGGGGCTAGCGGTCCGGGGAACGAGCAGTACTTC TRBD1 many TRBJ2-7 TRBV5-1
CASKQGFNEQYF TGTGCCAGCAAGCAGGGTTTCAACGAGCAGTACTTC NA NA TRBJ2-7 TRBV6-5
CATSDLSGSRNEQFF TGTGCCACCAGTGATTTGAGCGGGAGTCGGAATGAGCAGTTCTTC TRBD2 many TRBJ2-1 TRBV24-1
CASSQDLVYRGGSAKNIQYF TGCGCCAGCAGCCAAGATCTTGTCTACCGGGGAGGGTCGGCCAAAAACATTCAGTACTTC TRBD2 NA TRBJ2-4 TRBV4-3
CSAEGQSYEQYF TGCAGTGCTGAGGGACAGAGCTACGAGCAGTACTTC TRBD1 NA TRBJ2-7 TRBV20-1
CASSFRSRDREAFF TGTGCCAGCAGTTTCCGAAGCCGGGACCGTGAAGCTTTCTTT NA NA TRBJ1-1 TRBV28
CAGSWWRDSPLHF TGTGCCGGCAGTTGGTGGAGAGATTCACCCCTCCACTTT NA few TRBJ1-6 TRBV12-3/TRBV12-4
CASSLPSREAQYF TGTGCCAGCAGCCTTCCTTCCCGGGAGGCCCAGTACTTC TRBD2 few TRBJ2-5 TRBV7-9
CASSLWAGSSYNEQFF TGTGCCAGCAGTTTATGGGCGGGAAGCTCCTACAATGAGCAGTTCTTC NA NA TRBJ2-1 TRBV27
CSVEDREFWEAQYF TGCAGCGTTGAGGACAGGGAATTCTGGGAGGCCCAGTACTTC TRBD1 NA TRBJ2-5 TRBV29-1
CASWTTNEKLFF TGTGCCAGCTGGACAACTAATGAAAAACTGTTTTTT NA once TRBJ1-4 TRBV6-5
CSVRQGAYEQYF TGCAGCGTCCGACAGGGTGCGTACGAGCAGTACTTC TRBD1 few TRBJ2-7 TRBV29-1